This note documents a single TCR beta chain sequence. The data were taken from a study of blood T cell repertoires in COVID-19. TCRdb keeps only in-frame clones here, not all; method: immunoSEQ multiplex PCR. The repertoire holds 200,000 to 300,000 clones, with 80% to 85% as singletons. V lost 3 bases, J lost 5 bases, and 17 bases lay in between. The germline V gene has CDR1 MNHEY and CDR2 SVGAGI. The CDR3 length is 15 residues. The receptor's source is a woman in her sixties or seventies with active or convalescent COVID-19. The sequencing input was peripheral blood. The chain couples TRBV6-5 to TRBJ2-7; D remains ambiguous. The CDR3 nucleotides read TGTGCCAGCAGTTATACTGTCAAGTTTTACCACGAGCAGTACTTC. This gives the protein CASSYTVKFYHEQYF.